The 14 T cell receptor beta chains in this list originate from one sample, sequenced in a study of T-cell reconstitution after alpha-beta-depleted transplantation in children listed by TCRdb under 2016. Library preparation used PCR. The sequencer listed for this sample is Illumina HiSeq 2500. Molecular barcoding was employed in the preparation of TCR libraries, with unique molecular identifiers being used to normalize TCRbeta repertoire quantification. TCRdb trimmed the raw reads at Q25, called clones with MiXCR and kept productive beta chains. Every entry covers one CDR3 protein and lists the most common genes and DNA from its rows. Within this sample are about 480,000 distinct CDR3 sequences, with around 12% of them counted one time only. Of the sample, about 6% is held by the ten largest clones. Sequencing was performed on PBMCs from the stem cell graft donor, taken from the stem cell graft. Receptors originate from a human donor who donated a stem cell graft to a child with combined immunodeficiency.

This clonotype showed up many times. This rearrangement joins TRBV9 to TRBJ2-1, with D possibly TRBD1 on 6 matching bases. CDR3 size: 14 residues. Trimming stripped 3 bases from V and 5 bases from J, with 12 bases between. CDR1 is SGDLS, CDR2 YYNGEE, per germline. The CDR3 is CASSARGRNNEQFF. CDR3 sequence (DNA): TGTGCCAGCAGCGCCAGGGGCAGGAACAATGAGCAGTTCTTC. The full variable domain, rest sourced from reference TRBV9 and TRBJ2-1, is DSGVTQTPKHLITATGQRVTLRCSPRSGDLSVYWYQQSLDQGLQFLIQYYNGEERAKGNILERFSAQQFPDLHSELNLSSLELGDSALYFCASSARGRNNEQFFGPGTRLTVL.

This clonotype was counted at least ten times. V usage is TRBV12-3 or TRBV12-4 and J usage is TRBJ2-1; no firm D call. The CDR3 runs to 12 residues. Between the trimmed V and J ends, which lost 4 bases and 8 bases, there was a span of 9 bases. The CDR3 region has the DNA TGTGCCAGCAGTTCCCCTAGTTATGAGCAGTTCTTC. Translating it yields CASSSPSYEQFF.

This clonotype showed up just a few times. The rearrangement joins TRBV12-3 or TRBV12-4 to TRBJ2-3; D might be TRBD2 (5 bases). The CDR3 is 14 amino acids. V was cut by 3 bases and J by 1 base, with 8 bases left in between. CDR3 sequence (DNA): TGTGCCAGCAGTTTCGACGGGGGCACAGATACGCAGTATTTT. This translates into CASSFDGGTDTQYF.

The chain combines TRBV6-5 with TRBJ1-2; maybe TRBD1 (5 bases). V gave up 0 bases and J gave up 3 bases, with 11 bases separating them. The CDR3 runs to 15 residues. Germline V gene sequence: CDR1 MNHEY, CDR2 SVGAGI. In DNA, the CDR3 is TGTGCCAGCAGTTACTCGAAGGGACCCGACTATGGCTACACCTTC. Translation gives CASSYSKGPDYGYTF.

This clonotype has more than one count but fewer than ten. This chain connects TRBV19 to TRBJ2-1; 9 bases line up with TRBD2. CDR3 size: 15 residues. V shed 4 bases and J 8 bases; nucleotides not matched to a gene: 9. Germline V gene data show CDR1 as LNHDA and CDR2 as SQIVND (reference sequence). Here the CDR3 DNA reads TGTGCCAGTAGTAAAGTAGCGGGAGAGGGGTATGAGCAGTTCTTC. Translation: CASSKVAGEGYEQFF.

This chain links TRBV7-9 with TRBJ2-1; D is unresolved. The ends were cut back, 1 base at V and 4 bases at J, with 8 bases in the middle. CDR3 length: 14 residues. CDR1 SEHNR and CDR2 FQNEAQ come from the germline V gene (reference sequence). This CDR3 is CASSLGAVYNEQFF. For the CDR3, the DNA is TGTGCCAGCAGCTTAGGGGCAGTATACAATGAGCAGTTCTTC.

This clonotype was counted between two and nine times. The chain employs TRBV10-2 and TRBJ2-7; D call uncertain. V lost 4 bases to trimming and J lost 7 bases, with 14 bases between them. Germline values: CDR1 WSHSY, CDR2 SAAADI. This CDR3 spans 13 amino acids. The CDR3 nucleotides read TGCGCCAGCAGTGTAAGCTGGATCCGAGAGCAGTACTTC. It specifies CASSVSWIREQYF.

The V and J genes are TRBV7-8 and TRBJ1-2, with no clear D. The CDR3 length is 15 residues. V was clipped by 1 base and J by 3 bases, with 12 bases between them. Germline CDR1 is SGHVS and CDR2 is FQNEAQ. The CDR3 DNA reads TGTGCCAGCAGCTTAGTTTCGGTCGGGTACTATGGCTACACCTTC. As protein: CASSLVSVGYYGYTF.

V is TRBV15 and J is TRBJ2-7, with D perhaps given as TRBD1 or TRBD2 (5 bases each). The CDR3 loop spans 15 amino acids. The V gene's germline CDR1 is LNHNV and CDR2 YYDKDF (reference sequence). V was pared by 0 bases and J by 0 bases, with 9 bases between. The CDR3 here is CATSREWGSSYEQYF. As DNA, the CDR3 is TGTGCCACCAGCAGAGAATGGGGGAGCTCCTACGAGCAGTACTTC. Full variable domain (outside the CDR3, taken from reference TRBV15 and TRBJ2-7): DAMVIQNPRYQVTQFGKPVTLSCSQTLNHNVMYWYQQKSSQAPKLLFHYYDKDFNNEADTPDNFQSRRPNTSFCFLDIRSPGLGDTAMYLCATSREWGSSYEQYFGPGTRLTVT.

This clonotype was counted many times. CDR3 protein: CASSQDWGKEETQYF. As DNA, the CDR3 is TGCGCCAGCAGCCAAGATTGGGGGAAGGAGGAGACCCAGTACTTC. V gene TRBV4-3 combines with J gene TRBJ2-5; the D call may be TRBD1 or TRBD2 (5 bases each). This CDR3 has 15 residues. Germline V gene data show CDR1 as LGHNA and CDR2 as YSLEER. V was pared by 0 bases and J by 5 bases, with 13 bases between.

V is TRBV5-6 and J is TRBJ2-2; the D is unclear. The germline V and J ends were trimmed by 0 bases and 4 bases, with 7 bases remaining between them. CDR3 length: 14 amino acids. The germline gives CDR1 SGHDT, CDR2 YYEEEE. In nucleotides, the CDR3 is TGTGCCAGCAGCTTGGTACCTAGCACCGGGGAGCTGTTTTTT. Translation: CASSLVPSTGELFF.

This clonotype came up a few times. The chain is built from TRBV20-1 and TRBJ2-5; possibly TRBD2 for D (5 bases). The CDR3 totals 13 residues. The germline V gene has CDR1 DFQATT and CDR2 SNEGSKA (reference sequence). The V gene lost 6 bases and the J gene lost 5 bases, with 16 bases spanning the gap. The CDR3 DNA sequence: TGCAGTGCCCGAGGAGGTAGCAGGGAGACCCAGTACTTC. Its translation is CSARGGSRETQYF.

Only a few counts were recorded for this clonotype. This sequence joins TRBV20-1 and TRBJ2-3; perhaps TRBD2 as D (5 bases). Trimming removed 5 bases at V and 1 base at J, with 10 bases between. There are 13 residues in the CDR3. Germline assignment: CDR1 DFQATT and CDR2 SNEGSKA (reference sequence). CDR3: CSASSGGTDTQYF. The CDR3 DNA is TGCAGTGCTTCCTCCGGGGGCACAGATACGCAGTATTTT.

There are many counts of this clonotype. The genes are TRBV20-1 and TRBJ1-5, with D possibly matching TRBD1 (5 bases). V gave up 6 bases and J gave up 0 bases, with 12 bases separating them. CDR3 length: 14 amino acids. Germline lookup yields CDR1 DFQATT and CDR2 SNEGSKA (reference sequence). The CDR3 DNA reads as TGCAGTGCAATGGACACGGATAGCAATCAGCCCCAGCATTTT. This codes for CSAMDTDSNQPQHF.